A single sample is the source of the 32 T cell receptor beta chains below, sequenced in a study of vaccination and CD4 T cells after COVID-19. For these receptors, no antigen is known. Cultured CD4+ T-cell DNA underwent Oncomine TCR Beta short-read sequencing. TCRdb reprocessed the PCR reads via MiXCR and lists one record per CDR3 protein. The sample includes more than 15,000 distinct CDR3 sequences, 40% to 50% of them seen just once. Treatment noted: approximately nine-day PBMC culture with coronavirus spike peptide pools or control peptides (ViraFEST assay). The specimen sequenced was CD4+ T cells from blood, cultured in vitro. The receptors originated from a human donor who had recovered from COVID-19.

The chain uses TRBV14 and TRBJ2-5; possible D gene TRBD2, 6 bases. V dropped 3 bases and J dropped 5 bases, with 19 bases sitting between them. Looked up from germline, CDR1 is SGHDN and CDR2 is FVKESK. This CDR3 comprises 16 residues. CDR3: CASSHGTSSNHETQYF. CDR3 nucleotide sequence: TGTGCCAGCAGCCACGGGACTTCGTCCAATCATGAGACCCAGTACTTC.

The table lists this clonotype with a few counts. The chain uses TRBV15 and TRBJ2-4; possibly TRBD1 for D (6 bases). From germline, CDR1 is LNHNV and CDR2 YYDKDF (reference sequence). This CDR3 has 17 residues. The V end lost 4 bases, the J end lost 0 bases, and 16 bases lay between the germline ends. The CDR3 is CATSTGQMILAKNIQYF. The CDR3 DNA follows: TGTGCCACCAGCACAGGACAGATGATACTAGCCAAAAACATTCAGTACTTC.

The gene calls are TRBV12-3 or TRBV12-4 and TRBJ2-5, with D maybe TRBD2 (6 bases). V was clipped by 3 bases and J by 3 bases, with 8 bases between them. This CDR3 is built from 13 residues. The DNA of the CDR3 is TGTGCCAGCAGTTTCACGGGGGAAGAGACCCAGTACTTC. Amino acid sequence: CASSFTGEETQYF.

The chain carries TRBV2 and TRBJ1-4; TRBD1 matches 8 bases. This CDR3 has 13 amino acids. Germline values: CDR1 SNHLY, CDR2 FYNNEI. The V gene end was trimmed by 6 bases and the J gene end by 6 bases; junction bases not matched to a gene: 3. The CDR3 nucleotides are TGTGCCAGCAGGAAGACAGGGGATGAAAAACTGTTTTTT. Translation gives CASRKTGDEKLFF.

This chain connects TRBV10-2 to TRBJ2-7; D gene ambiguous. CDR3 length: 11 amino acids. V was clipped by 7 bases and J by 5 bases, with 9 bases between them. CDR1 is WSHSY and CDR2 is SAAADI in the germline V gene. CDR3 sequence reads: CASTTAHEQYF. Written as DNA, the CDR3 is TGCGCCAGCACCACGGCACACGAGCAGTACTTC.

The chain links TRBV19 to TRBJ1-1; no definite D call. Trimming pared 3 bases from V and 6 bases from J, leaving 20 bases between. The germline gives CDR1 LNHDA, CDR2 SQIVND (reference sequence). The CDR3 has 16 amino acids. The CDR3 bases are TGTGCCAGTAGTATGCGGGTGTCGCGGGGTTCGGCTGAAGCTTTCTTT. Residues: CASSMRVSRGSAEAFF.

V is TRBV4-2 and J is TRBJ2-1, with 7 bases lining up with TRBD1. This CDR3 contains 14 residues. V dropped 3 bases and J dropped 7; count of bases not matched to a gene: 6. Germline CDR1 LGHNA, CDR2 YNFKEQ. CDR3 in DNA: TGTGCCAGCAGCCACCCCGGACAGGAAAATGAGCAGTTCTTC. This codes for CASSHPGQENEQFF.

In this sample, this clonotype turned up a few times. The gene calls are TRBV7-9 and TRBJ1-4; possibly TRBD1 for D (5 bases). Germline assignment: CDR1 SEHNR and CDR2 FQNEAQ (reference sequence). With 3 bases removed from V and 4 bases from J, the gap between germline ends came to 9 bases. The CDR3 has 14 amino acids. The CDR3 DNA sequence: TGTGCCAGCAGCTTTGCAGGGTTTAATGAAAAACTGTTTTTT. Translating it yields CASSFAGFNEKLFF. Combining the CDR3 with reference TRBV7-9 and TRBJ1-4 gives the whole variable domain DTGVSQNPRHKITKRGQNVTFRCDPISEHNRLYWYRQTLGQGPEFLTYFQNEAQLEKSRLLSDRFSAERPKGSFSTLEIQRTEQGDSAMYLCASSFAGFNEKLFFGSGTQLSVL.

This chain uses TRBV6-1 with TRBJ2-7, with 8 nucleotides matching TRBD2. V gave up 8 bases and J gave up 5 bases; unmatched junction bases: 14. In germline, CDR1 is MNHNS, CDR2 SASEGT. There are 15 residues in the CDR3. CDR3 amino acids: CASVLIAGYGNEQYF. In DNA form, the CDR3 reads TGTGCCAGCGTATTGATAGCGGGATACGGGAACGAGCAGTACTTC.

This clonotype is categorized as large. The chain links TRBV20-1 to TRBJ2-1; TRBD1 matches 8 bases. J lost 4 bases, V lost 5 bases, and 4 bases had no gene match. Germline CDR1 reads DFQATT; CDR2 reads SNEGSKA (reference sequence). This CDR3 is 13 amino acids long. Here the CDR3 DNA reads TGCAGTGCTCTAGGGACAGGTTACAATGAGCAGTTCTTC. Its protein is CSALGTGYNEQFF.

This clonotype was seen a few times. This chain joins TRBV2 and TRBJ2-5; perhaps TRBD2 as D (7 bases). The V end was cut by 1 base, the J end by 5 bases, with 23 bases between. CDR1 is SNHLY, CDR2 FYNNEI, per germline. The CDR3 runs 18 residues. CDR3 nucleotide sequence: TGTGCCAGCAGTGAAGATCGGCCCCTGGGCGGGGGCCATGAGACCCAGTACTTC. This gives the protein CASSEDRPLGGGHETQYF.

V is TRBV10-3 and J is TRBJ2-2; no clear D. CDR1 ENHRY and CDR2 SYGVKD come from the germline V gene. This CDR3 is built from 13 residues. Trimming removed 9 bases at V and 8 bases at J, with 16 bases between. The CDR3 DNA follows: TGTGCCATAACGGGCCCCGGGTTTGGGGAGCTGTTTTTT. This codes for CAITGPGFGELFF.

This clonotype came up a few times. CDR3 amino acids: CASSSAATGGTKNIQYF. For the CDR3, the DNA is TGTGCCAGCAGCTCCGCGGCGACAGGGGGCACAAAAAACATTCAGTACTTC. The chain carries TRBV11-1 and TRBJ2-4, with 10 bases identical to TRBD1. Germline loops: CDR1 SGHAT, CDR2 FQDESV (reference sequence). Losses at the gene ends were 4 bases for V and 4 bases for J; bases not matched to a gene: 10. The CDR3 length is 17 residues.

The chain recombines TRBV6-1 with TRBJ2-5, with D tentatively TRBD2 (6 bases). Germline V lookup: CDR1 MNHNS, CDR2 SASEGT. V gave up 8 bases and J gave up 2 bases, with 15 bases separating them. The CDR3 totals 14 residues. The chain's CDR3 is CASAHGRDQETQYF. The CDR3 DNA reads as TGTGCCAGCGCTCACGGGCGGGATCAAGAGACCCAGTACTTC.

The rearrangement uses TRBV29-1 and TRBJ1-5; D gene ambiguous. V lost 1 base and J 13 bases, leaving 14 bases between the germline ends. CDR3 length: 12 amino acids. The germline gives CDR1 SQVTM, CDR2 ANQGSEA. CDR3 in amino acids: CSVEVGVNNQHF. CDR3 bases: TGCAGCGTTGAAGTCGGTGTAAACAATCAGCATTTT.

This clonotype is a singleton in its sample. The gene calls are TRBV15 and TRBJ2-2; D is perhaps TRBD2 (6 bases). Per the germline V gene, CDR1 is LNHNV and CDR2 is YYDKDF (reference sequence). The V end lost 4 bases, the J end lost 5 bases, and 14 bases lay between the germline ends. This CDR3 comprises 15 residues. Here the CDR3 reads CATSMRYGGTGELFF. The CDR3 nucleotides are TGTGCCACCAGCATGCGATACGGGGGTACCGGGGAGCTGTTTTTT.

This chain joins TRBV3-1 and TRBJ1-2; D remains unclear. In germline, CDR1 is LGHDT, CDR2 YNNKEL (reference sequence). The CDR3 extends over 12 amino acids. V was pared by 1 base and J by 8 bases, with 8 bases between. DNA for the CDR3: TGTGCCAGCAGCCAAGGTGTTCTCGGCTACACCTTC. Translation: CASSQGVLGYTF.

The chain is built from TRBV5-1 and TRBJ1-5; D unresolved. This CDR3 comprises 15 residues. V was cut by 0 bases and J by 0 bases, with 7 bases left in between. Germline lookup yields CDR1 SGHRS and CDR2 YFSETQ. The CDR3 reads CASSLAGYSNQPQHF. CDR3 bases: TGCGCCAGCAGCTTGGCAGGATATAGCAATCAGCCCCAGCATTTT.

Only one count was recorded for this clonotype. The genes are TRBV6-1 and TRBJ2-4; TRBD2 is a possible D gene (6 bases). Germline V gives CDR1 MNHNS, CDR2 SASEGT. The ends were cut back, 7 bases at V and 7 bases at J, with 14 bases in the middle. The CDR3 length is 13 residues. The CDR3 region is CASNWGGNNIQYF. In nucleotides, the CDR3 is TGTGCCAGCAATTGGGGCGGGAACAACATTCAGTACTTC.

The rearrangement uses TRBV7-9 and TRBJ2-3; no clear D. This CDR3 is built from 16 residues. Between the trimmed V and J ends, which lost 5 bases and 2 bases, there was a span of 17 bases. The V gene's germline CDR1 is SEHNR and CDR2 FQNEAQ (reference sequence). In DNA, the CDR3 is TGTGCCAGCAGCCCACCGGTTAGGAGCTCCACAGATACGCAGTATTTT. Its protein is CASSPPVRSSTDTQYF. The whole variable domain, filled in from reference TRBV7-9 and TRBJ2-3, reads DTGVSQNPRHKITKRGQNVTFRCDPISEHNRLYWYRQTLGQGPEFLTYFQNEAQLEKSRLLSDRFSAERPKGSFSTLEIQRTEQGDSAMYLCASSPPVRSSTDTQYFGPGTRLTVL.

The rearrangement joins TRBV9 to TRBJ2-5; TRBD2 matches at 7 bases. The CDR3 has 16 residues. From germline, CDR1 is SGDLS and CDR2 YYNGEE. The V segment lost 3 bases and the J segment 4 bases; nucleotides outside the gene matches: 12. CDR3 amino acids: CASSDVTEGGLETQYF. In DNA form, the CDR3 reads TGTGCCAGCAGCGATGTTACCGAGGGAGGGCTAGAGACCCAGTACTTC.

V and J are TRBV4-2 and TRBJ1-1; D may be TRBD1 (5 bases). Trimming pared 0 bases from V and 2 bases from J, leaving 13 bases between. The germline CDR1 and CDR2 sequences are LGHNA and YNFKEQ. This CDR3 spans 16 amino acids. CDR3 protein: CASSQDSRQGNTEAFF. In DNA, the CDR3 is TGTGCCAGCAGCCAAGATAGTAGGCAGGGAAACACTGAAGCTTTCTTT.

The J gene is TRBJ1-5, the V gene TRBV25-1; D perhaps matches TRBD1 (5 bases). The CDR3 covers 15 residues. The germline V and J ends were trimmed by 3 bases and 0 bases, with 9 bases remaining between them. Germline assignment: CDR1 MGHDK and CDR2 SYGVNS. CDR3 amino acids: CASSEGRFSNQPQHF. CDR3 coding DNA: TGTGCCAGCAGTGAGGGACGGTTTAGCAATCAGCCCCAGCATTTT.

This rearrangement joins TRBV20-1 to TRBJ2-1, with 12 bases identical to TRBD2. This CDR3 has 15 residues. Germline CDR1 and CDR2: DFQATT and SNEGSKA (reference sequence). After removal of 6 bases from V and 9 bases from J, the junction contained 12 bases not matched to a gene. In DNA, the CDR3 is TGCAGTGCGACCCGACTAGCGGGAGCGCTATCTGAGCAGTTCTTC. Translated: CSATRLAGALSEQFF.

The V gene is TRBV7-8, the J gene TRBJ2-5, with 11 bases identical to TRBD2. CDR1 and CDR2 (germline): SGHVS, FQNEAQ. V was pared by 4 bases and J by 4 bases, with 2 bases of the junction left unmatched. The CDR3 spans 14 residues. The CDR3 is CASSSLAGGETQYF. In DNA, the CDR3 is TGTGCCAGCAGCTCCCTAGCGGGAGGAGAGACCCAGTACTTC.

This clonotype showed up just a few times. The chain carries TRBV7-9 and TRBJ2-7, with TRBD1 matching over 9 bases. The CDR3 spans 14 residues. Germline trimming cut 5 bases from V and 3 bases from J; bases unmatched to any gene: 5. CDR1 SEHNR and CDR2 FQNEAQ come from the germline V gene (reference sequence). The CDR3 bases are TGTGCCAGCAGCATTGGGGACAGGGACTACGAGCAGTACTTC. Translation: CASSIGDRDYEQYF. Full variable domain (missing parts from reference TRBV7-9 and TRBJ2-7): DTGVSQNPRHKITKRGQNVTFRCDPISEHNRLYWYRQTLGQGPEFLTYFQNEAQLEKSRLLSDRFSAERPKGSFSTLEIQRTEQGDSAMYLCASSIGDRDYEQYFGPGTRLTVT.

The genes are TRBV28 and TRBJ1-6; D perhaps matches TRBD1 (5 bases). The CDR3 has 18 residues. CDR1 MDHEN and CDR2 SYDVKM come from the germline V gene. V gave up 7 bases and J gave up 2 bases, with 21 bases separating them. DNA for the CDR3: TGTGCCAGCATGGTGGGGTATCAGGGAGGAACCTATAATTCACCCCTCCACTTT. It yields the protein CASMVGYQGGTYNSPLHF. The variable domain in full, with the rest retrieved from reference TRBV28 and TRBJ1-6, is DVKVTQSSRYLVKRTGEKVFLECVQDMDHENMFWYRQDPGLGLRLIYFSYDVKMKEKGDIPEGYSVSREKKERFSLILESASTNQTSMYLCASMVGYQGGTYNSPLHFGNGTRLTVT.

As to this clonotype: The germline gene is not matched at one end of the junction; a read error may be the cause. The V gene is TRBV7-8, the J gene TRBJ2-1; 8 nucleotides match TRBD1. There are 14 residues in the CDR3. Germline-derived CDR1 and CDR2 are SGHVS and FQNEAQ. The CDR3 nucleotides are TGTGCCAGCAGCGACAGGGGTCCCTACAATGAGCAGTTCTTT. It yields the protein CASSDRGPYNEQFF.

The chain links TRBV7-9 to TRBJ2-7; possible D gene TRBD2, 6 bases. V was cut by 1 base and J by 5 bases, with 9 bases left in between. CDR3 size: 13 residues. Per germline, CDR1 SEHNR and CDR2 FQNEAQ (reference sequence). In DNA form, the CDR3 reads TGTGCCAGCAGCTTAGTACCGGGAGACGAGCAGTACTTC. This encodes CASSLVPGDEQYF.

The chain has TRBV4-3 and TRBJ2-3; D not certain. With 0 bases removed from V and 2 bases from J, the gap between germline ends came to 12 bases. The CDR3 covers 16 residues. From germline, CDR1 is LGHNA and CDR2 YSLEER. The CDR3 protein is CASSQDGQSHTDTQYF. For the CDR3, the DNA is TGCGCCAGCAGCCAAGATGGTCAATCGCACACAGATACGCAGTATTTT.

V usage is TRBV15 and J usage is TRBJ2-3; 13 bases map to TRBD2. Germline CDR1 LNHNV, CDR2 YYDKDF (reference sequence). With 3 bases clipped from V and 6 bases from J, the junction kept 9 bases outside the gene matches. The CDR3 contains 17 residues. This chain's CDR3 is CATSSQTLAGGFDTQYF. The CDR3 nucleotides read TGTGCCACCAGCAGCCAAACACTAGCGGGAGGGTTTGATACGCAGTATTTT.

This clonotype was recorded a few times. The chain carries TRBV20-1 and TRBJ2-3; 13 bases are shared with TRBD2. J was trimmed by 2 bases and V by 5 bases; bases with no gene match: 19. The CDR3 contains 20 residues. Germline loops: CDR1 DFQATT, CDR2 SNEGSKA (reference sequence). The CDR3 coding sequence is TGCAGTGCTCGGACAGGGTATGGACTAGCGGGAGAAACGTACACAGATACGCAGTATTTT. It translates to CSARTGYGLAGETYTDTQYF.